The rows below give T cell receptor beta chains drawn from one sample of a study of T cell responses to AZD1222 COVID-19 vaccine. Only in-frame clones appear in the TCRdb table, and some are missing; sequencing was by immunoSEQ multiplex PCR. The profile shows about 100,000 clones, more than 80% of them singletons. This specimen was peripheral blood, taken on day 0 of AZD1222 vaccination. The receptors derive from an adult in good health. Each CDR3 is given with its conserved first and last residue. A D gene is named only where the DNA matches it firmly. Clone size is given for some rows only: seen once, a few or many times, or a class if the clone is expanded.

clone size | J gene | D gene | V gene | CDR3 protein | CDR3 DNA
NA | TRBJ2-2 | TRBD1 | TRBV5-1 | CASSVTGVNTGELFF | TGCGCCAGCAGCGTTACAGGGGTGAACACCGGGGAGCTGTTTTTT
NA | TRBJ2-1 | TRBD1 | TRBV6-2/TRBV6-3 | CASSYSRTGLEQFF | TGTGCCAGCAGTTACTCGCGGACAGGGTTAGAACAGTTCTTC
NA | TRBJ2-5 | NA | TRBV5-4 | CASRPGQPQETQYF | TGTGCCAGCAGACCGGGACAACCCCAAGAGACCCAGTACTTC
NA | TRBJ2-2 | TRBD1 | TRBV7-9 | CASSFGDSANTGELFF | TGTGCCAGCAGCTTCGGGGACAGTGCGAACACCGGGGAGCTGTTTTTT
NA | TRBJ2-3 | NA | TRBV19 | CASSYGPYSTDTQYF | TGTGCCAGTAGCTACGGACCATACTCCACAGATACGCAGTATTTT
NA | TRBJ2-4 | NA | TRBV28 | CASSPRLSEAKNIQYF | TGTGCCAGCAGTCCCCGGCTGTCTGAAGCCAAAAACATTCAGTACTTC
NA | TRBJ1-2 | NA | TRBV4-3 | CASSQDTVYGYTF | TGCGCCAGCAGCCAAGATACGGTCTATGGCTACACCTTC
few | TRBJ1-1 | TRBD1 | TRBV19 | CASSRGELLQGTEAFF | TGTGCCAGTAGCCGTGGGGAATTACTACAGGGGACTGAAGCTTTCTTT
NA | TRBJ1-1 | NA | TRBV3-1/TRBV3-2 | CASSQASRRTSDSLFF | TGTGCCAGCAGCCAAGCTTCCCGGCGAACCTCTGACAGTCTTTTCTTT
NA | TRBJ2-7 | NA | TRBV6-6 | CASRDGTDYEQYF | TGTGCCAGCAGAGACGGGACGGACTACGAGCAGTACTTC
NA | TRBJ2-3 | NA | TRBV27 | CASSRGNSDTQYF | TGTGCCAGCAGCCGCGGGAATTCAGATACGCAGTATTTT
NA | TRBJ2-3 | TRBD2 | TRBV6-2/TRBV6-3 | CASSSSGRGGTDTQYF | TGTGCCAGCAGTTCTAGCGGGAGAGGCGGCACAGATACGCAGTATTTT
NA | TRBJ1-6 | NA | TRBV7-9 | CASSTTGYNSPLHF | TGTGCCAGCAGCACAACAGGGTATAATTCACCCCTCCACTTT
NA | TRBJ1-2 | TRBD1 | TRBV5-1 | CASSAASQGVSYGYTF | TGCGCCAGCAGCGCCGCCTCGCAGGGGGTGAGCTATGGCTACACCTTC
once | TRBJ1-5 | NA | TRBV30 | CAWRSGDYQPQHF | TGTGCCTGGAGGAGCGGGGATTATCAGCCCCAGCATTTT
NA | TRBJ1-2 | TRBD1 | TRBV7-3 | CASSLQQGGGGYTF | TGTGCCAGCAGCTTACAACAGGGGGGAGGAGGCTACACCTTC
NA | TRBJ2-7 | NA | TRBV15 | CATSNGRSSYEQYF | TGTGCCACCAGCAACGGGAGAAGCTCCTACGAGCAGTACTTC
NA | TRBJ2-1 | TRBD2 | TRBV19 | CASSISGRIPYNEQFF | TGTGCCAGTAGTATTAGCGGGAGAATCCCTTACAATGAGCAGTTCTTC
NA | TRBJ1-2 | NA | TRBV29-1 | CSPDPAGYTF | TGCAGCCCCGACCCCGCCGGCTACACCTTC
NA | TRBJ1-1 | NA | TRBV14 | CASSPYLNTEAFF | TGTGCCAGCAGTCCTTACCTAAACACTGAAGCTTTCTTT
NA | TRBJ2-5 | NA | TRBV6-5 | CAGNQGARGETQYF | TGTGCCGGCAACCAAGGGGCGAGGGGAGAGACCCAGTACTTC
NA | TRBJ2-5 | NA | TRBV11-2 | CASSSTLGHPETQYF | TGTGCCAGCAGCTCAACTCTAGGACATCCAGAGACCCAGTACTTC
NA | TRBJ2-6 | NA | TRBV18 | CASSPRWGSGANVLTF | TGTGCCAGCTCACCACGATGGGGCTCTGGGGCCAACGTCCTGACTTTC
once | TRBJ2-1 | TRBD1 | TRBV5-1 | CASSLDGQGFYEQFF | TGCGCCAGCAGCTTGGATGGACAGGGGTTCTATGAGCAGTTCTTC
NA | TRBJ2-5 | NA | TRBV24-1 | CATSAAQETQYF | TGTGCCACCAGTGCGGCACAAGAGACCCAGTACTTC
NA | TRBJ2-2 | NA | TRBV5-1 | CASSGQTLPGELFF | TGCGCCAGCAGCGGGCAAACTTTGCCCGGGGAGCTGTTTTTT
NA | TRBJ1-2 | NA | TRBV12-3/TRBV12-4 | CASSRNYGYTF | TGTGCCAGCAGCCGAAACTATGGCTACACCTTC
NA | TRBJ2-1 | NA | TRBV6-2/TRBV6-3 | CASSYVEGRNNEQFF | TGTGCCAGCAGTTACGTGGAGGGGAGAAACAATGAGCAGTTCTTC
NA | TRBJ2-1 | TRBD1 | TRBV5-1 | CASSTRRDRGTQWVNEQFF | TGCGCCAGCAGCACCCGCCGGGACAGGGGAACACAATGGGTCAATGAGCAGTTCTTC
few | TRBJ2-5 | NA | TRBV27 | CASRGTGWRETQYF | TGTGCCAGCAGGGGGACCGGCTGGCGGGAGACCCAGTACTTC
NA | TRBJ2-1 | NA | TRBV6-2/TRBV6-3 | CASSHTGTGAYNEQFF | TGTGCCAGCAGCCATACCGGGACCGGCGCCTACAATGAGCAGTTCTTC
once | TRBJ1-1 | NA | TRBV4-3 | CASSQDQRGHTEAFF | TGCGCCAGCAGCCAAGATCAGAGGGGACACACTGAAGCTTTCTTT
few | TRBJ2-7 | TRBD2 | TRBV13 | CASSGGRPPLVDAYEQYF | TGTGCCAGCAGCGGCGGGAGGCCCCCCCTAGTTGATGCCTACGAGCAGTACTTC
NA | TRBJ2-5 | TRBD2 | TRBV30 | CAWGVAGGSETQYF | TGTGCCTGGGGGGTAGCGGGAGGGTCAGAGACCCAGTACTTC
NA | TRBJ2-3 | NA | TRBV5-1 | CASSLGGFTRDTQYF | TGCGCCAGCAGCTTGGGCGGCTTTACCCGTGATACGCAGTATTTT
NA | TRBJ2-7 | TRBD2 | TRBV6-5 | CASSLAVSYEQYF | TGTGCCAGCAGTCTAGCGGTCTCCTACGAGCAGTACTTC
NA | TRBJ2-4 | TRBD2 | TRBV18 | CASSPPGLDQNIQYF | TGTGCCAGCTCCCCACCGGGACTAGACCAAAACATTCAGTACTTC
NA | TRBJ1-5 | NA | TRBV5-8 | CASSLGQVNQPQHF | TGTGCCAGCAGCTTGGGTCAGGTGAACCAGCCCCAGCATTTT
NA | TRBJ2-3 | NA | TRBV6-4 | CASSVSEVDTQYF | TGTGCCAGCAGTGTGTCGGAGGTAGATACGCAGTATTTT
NA | TRBJ1-5 | NA | TRBV6-2/TRBV6-3 | CASSPLQLGNQPQHF | TGTGCCAGCAGCCCGTTACAGTTGGGCAATCAGCCCCAGCATTTT
NA | TRBJ2-3 | TRBD1 | TRBV19 | CASSIIQGAQGDTQYF | TGTGCCAGTAGTATTATACAGGGGGCGCAGGGAGATACGCAGTATTTT
NA | TRBJ2-7 | TRBD2 | TRBV18 | CASSPSKIETSGRFAYEQYF | TGTGCCAGCTCACCATCAAAGATTGAGACTAGCGGGAGATTCGCCTACGAGCAGTACTTC
NA | TRBJ1-4 | NA | TRBV18 | CASSPLGLQGANEKLFF | TGTGCCAGCTCACCGCTGGGCCTCCAAGGAGCTAATGAAAAACTGTTTTTT
NA | TRBJ2-2 | TRBD2 | TRBV5-4 | CASSPDLTSGTIGELFF | TGTGCCAGCAGCCCCGACCTGACTAGCGGGACGATCGGGGAGCTGTTTTTT
NA | TRBJ2-3 | NA | TRBV4-3 | CASSQDAHTQYF | TGCGCCAGCAGCCAAGACGCTCATACGCAGTATTTT
NA | TRBJ1-2 | TRBD1 | TRBV30 | CAWSGNRGNYGYTF | TGTGCCTGGAGTGGTAACAGGGGGAACTATGGCTACACCTTC
once | TRBJ2-2 | NA | TRBV19 | CASSTRNTGTGELFF | TGTGCCAGTAGTACGAGGAATACAGGGACCGGGGAGCTGTTTTTT
NA | TRBJ2-7 | TRBD2 | TRBV30 | CAWSVRGSGAYEQYF | TGTGCCTGGAGTGTACGGGGTAGCGGGGCCTACGAGCAGTACTTC
NA | TRBJ1-2 | NA | TRBV7-2 | CASSPSLRGDYGYTF | TGTGCCAGCAGCCCCTCTCTCAGGGGTGACTATGGCTACACCTTC
NA | TRBJ1-1 | NA | TRBV28 | CASRLGGNTEAFF | TGTGCCAGCAGGTTGGGGGGAAACACTGAAGCTTTCTTT
NA | TRBJ2-7 | NA | TRBV11-2 | CASSLAGRRLDEQYF | TGTGCCAGCAGCTTAGCCGGTCGACGGCTCGACGAGCAGTACTTC
NA | TRBJ2-1 | NA | TRBV3-1/TRBV3-2 | CASSQGVRPSDTEQFF | TGTGCCAGCAGCCAAGGAGTACGGCCTAGCGACACTGAGCAGTTCTTC
few | TRBJ2-2 | NA | TRBV9 | CASSVGQTGELFF | TGTGCCAGCAGCGTAGGGCAGACCGGGGAGCTGTTTTTT
NA | TRBJ2-3 | NA | TRBV18 | CASSPPGTDTQYF | TGTGCCAGCTCACCCCCCGGCACAGATACGCAGTATTTT
NA | TRBJ2-7 | TRBD1 | TRBV10-3 | CAIRGDRGNEQYF | TGTGCCATCAGGGGGGACAGGGGAAACGAGCAGTACTTC
NA | TRBJ2-7 | NA | TRBV11-3 | CASSLESVGVYEQYF | TGTGCCAGCAGCTTAGAGTCGGTAGGGGTCTACGAGCAGTACTTC
NA | TRBJ2-2 | NA | TRBV20-1 | CSGTGELFF | TGCAGTGGTACAGGGGAGCTGTTTTTT
few | TRBJ1-3 | NA | TRBV7-9 | CASKNSGNTIYF | TGTGCCAGTAAGAACTCTGGAAACACCATATATTTT